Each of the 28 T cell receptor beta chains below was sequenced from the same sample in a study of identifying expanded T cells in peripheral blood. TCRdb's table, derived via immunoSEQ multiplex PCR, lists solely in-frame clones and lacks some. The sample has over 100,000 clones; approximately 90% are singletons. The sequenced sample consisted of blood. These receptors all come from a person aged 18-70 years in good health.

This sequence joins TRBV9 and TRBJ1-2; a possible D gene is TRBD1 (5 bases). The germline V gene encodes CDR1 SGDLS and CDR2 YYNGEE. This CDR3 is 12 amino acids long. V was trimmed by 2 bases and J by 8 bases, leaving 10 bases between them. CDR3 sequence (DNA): TGTGCCAGCAGCGTCCAGGGTTACGGCTACACCTTC. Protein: CASSVQGYGYTF.

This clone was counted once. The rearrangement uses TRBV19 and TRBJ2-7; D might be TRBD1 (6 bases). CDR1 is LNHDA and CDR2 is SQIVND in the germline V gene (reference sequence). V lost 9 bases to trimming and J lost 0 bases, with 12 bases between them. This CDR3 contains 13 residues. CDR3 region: CASPTGSSYEQYF. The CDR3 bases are TGTGCCAGCCCAACAGGGTCCTCCTACGAGCAGTACTTC.

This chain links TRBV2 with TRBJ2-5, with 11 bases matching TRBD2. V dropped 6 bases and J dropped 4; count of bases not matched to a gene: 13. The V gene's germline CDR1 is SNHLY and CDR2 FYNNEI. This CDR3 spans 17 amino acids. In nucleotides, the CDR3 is TGTGCCAGCAGATTAGGACTAGCGGGTGAAGGGGGAGAGACCCAGTACTTC. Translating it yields CASRLGLAGEGGETQYF.

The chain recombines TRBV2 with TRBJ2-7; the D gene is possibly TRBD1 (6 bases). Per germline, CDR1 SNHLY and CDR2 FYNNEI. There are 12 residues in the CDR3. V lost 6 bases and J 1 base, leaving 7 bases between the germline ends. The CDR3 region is CASRTGSYEQYF. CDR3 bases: TGTGCCAGCAGAACAGGGTCCTACGAGCAGTACTTC. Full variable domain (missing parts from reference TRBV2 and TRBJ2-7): EPEVTQTPSHQVTQMGQEVILRCVPISNHLYFYWYRQILGQKVEFLVSFYNNEISEKSEIFDDQFSVERPDGSNFTLKIRSTKLEDSAMYFCASRTGSYEQYFGPGTRLTVT.

The CDR3 DNA reads as TGTGCCTGGAGCCGACAGTTGAACACTGAAGCTTTCTTT. Amino acids: CAWSRQLNTEAFF. This chain uses TRBV30 with TRBJ1-1, with D possibly TRBD1 on 5 matching bases. The CDR3 totals 13 residues. V lost 3 bases and J 0 bases, leaving 8 bases between the germline ends. Looked up from germline, CDR1 is GTSNPN and CDR2 is SVGIG (reference sequence).

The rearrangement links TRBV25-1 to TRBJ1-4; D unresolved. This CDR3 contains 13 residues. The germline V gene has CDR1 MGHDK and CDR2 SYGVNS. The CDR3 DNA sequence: TGTGCACCCCTCGATGCAACTAATGAAAAACTGTTTTTT. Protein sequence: CAPLDATNEKLFF.

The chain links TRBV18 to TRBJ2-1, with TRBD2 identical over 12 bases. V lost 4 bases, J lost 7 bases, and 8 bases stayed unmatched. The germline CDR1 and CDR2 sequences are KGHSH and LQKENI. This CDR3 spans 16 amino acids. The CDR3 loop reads CASSLSSGRAINEQFF. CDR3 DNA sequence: TGTGCCAGCTCACTATCTAGCGGGAGGGCCATAAATGAGCAGTTCTTC.

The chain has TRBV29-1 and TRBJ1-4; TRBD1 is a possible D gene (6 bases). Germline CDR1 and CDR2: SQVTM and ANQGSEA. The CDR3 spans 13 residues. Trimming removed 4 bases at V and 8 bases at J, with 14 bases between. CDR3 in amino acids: CSVANQGSEKLFF. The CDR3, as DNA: TGCAGCGTTGCTAATCAGGGGAGCGAAAAACTGTTTTTT.

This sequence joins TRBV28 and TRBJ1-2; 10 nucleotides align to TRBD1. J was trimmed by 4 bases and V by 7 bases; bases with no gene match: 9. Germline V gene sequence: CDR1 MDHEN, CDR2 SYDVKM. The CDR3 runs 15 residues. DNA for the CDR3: TGTGCCAGCACCCAGGGGGACAGGGGAGGCTATGGCTACACCTTC. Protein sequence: CASTQGDRGGYGYTF.

CDR3 residues: CASSPGTSGVRDNEQFF. In DNA form, the CDR3 reads TGTGCCAGCAGCCCCGGGACTAGCGGGGTGAGAGACAATGAGCAGTTCTTC. The V call is TRBV9, the J call TRBJ2-1; 13 bases are shared with TRBD2. The ends lost 4 bases at V and 5 bases at J; junction bases unmatched: 9. From germline, CDR1 is SGDLS and CDR2 YYNGEE. The CDR3 runs 17 residues.

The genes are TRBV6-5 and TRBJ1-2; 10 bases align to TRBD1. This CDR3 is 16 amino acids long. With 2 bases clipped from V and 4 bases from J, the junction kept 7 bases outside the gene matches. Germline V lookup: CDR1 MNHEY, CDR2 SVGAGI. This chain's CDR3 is CASSYTRTGGGYGYTF. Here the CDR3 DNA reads TGTGCCAGCAGTTACACACGGACAGGGGGTGGCTATGGCTACACCTTC.

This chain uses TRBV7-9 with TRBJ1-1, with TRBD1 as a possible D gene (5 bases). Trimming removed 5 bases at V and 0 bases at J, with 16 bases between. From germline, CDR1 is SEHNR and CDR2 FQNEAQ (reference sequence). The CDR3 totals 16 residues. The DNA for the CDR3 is TGTGCCAGCAGCCCTCGGGGGGGAGGTGTGAACACTGAAGCTTTCTTT. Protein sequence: CASSPRGGGVNTEAFF.

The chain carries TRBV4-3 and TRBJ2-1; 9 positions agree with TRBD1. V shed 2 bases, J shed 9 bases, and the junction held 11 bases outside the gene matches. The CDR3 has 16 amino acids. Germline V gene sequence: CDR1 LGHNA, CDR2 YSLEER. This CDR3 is CASSQQPGTGFSEQFF. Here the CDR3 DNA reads TGCGCCAGCAGCCAACAACCCGGGACAGGGTTTAGTGAGCAGTTCTTC.

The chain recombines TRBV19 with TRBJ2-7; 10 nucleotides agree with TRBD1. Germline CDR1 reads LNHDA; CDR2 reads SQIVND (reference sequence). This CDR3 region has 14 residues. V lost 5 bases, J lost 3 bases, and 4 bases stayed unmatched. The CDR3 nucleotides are TGTGCCAGTAGTCCAAGGACAGGGGGCTACGAGCAGTACTTC. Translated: CASSPRTGGYEQYF.

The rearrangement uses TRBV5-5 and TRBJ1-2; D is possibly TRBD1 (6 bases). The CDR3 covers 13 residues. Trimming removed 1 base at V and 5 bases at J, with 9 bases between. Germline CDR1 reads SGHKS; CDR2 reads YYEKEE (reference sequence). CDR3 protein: CASSLRGGYGYTF. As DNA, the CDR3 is TGTGCCAGCAGCTTGAGAGGGGGGTATGGCTACACCTTC.

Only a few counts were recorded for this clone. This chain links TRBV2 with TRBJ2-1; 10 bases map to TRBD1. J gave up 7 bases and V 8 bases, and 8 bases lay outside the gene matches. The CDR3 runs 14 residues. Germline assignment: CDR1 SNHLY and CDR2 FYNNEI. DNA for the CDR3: TGTGCCAGCGAGGCGGGACAGGGGAAGAATGAGCAGTTCTTC. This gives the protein CASEAGQGKNEQFF.

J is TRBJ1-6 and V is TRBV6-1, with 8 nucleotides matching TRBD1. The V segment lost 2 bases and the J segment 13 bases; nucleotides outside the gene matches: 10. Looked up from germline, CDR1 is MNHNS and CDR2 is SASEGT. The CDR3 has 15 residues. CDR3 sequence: CASSELGDRGSPLHF. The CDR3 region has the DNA TGTGCCAGCAGTGAATTGGGAGACAGGGGTTCGCCCCTCCACTTT.

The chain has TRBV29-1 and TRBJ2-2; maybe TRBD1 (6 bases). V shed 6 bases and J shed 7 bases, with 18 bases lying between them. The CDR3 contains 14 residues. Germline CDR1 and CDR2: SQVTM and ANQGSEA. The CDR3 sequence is CSVSGTPYGGELFF. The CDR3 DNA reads TGCAGCGTATCTGGGACACCCTACGGCGGGGAGCTGTTTTTT.

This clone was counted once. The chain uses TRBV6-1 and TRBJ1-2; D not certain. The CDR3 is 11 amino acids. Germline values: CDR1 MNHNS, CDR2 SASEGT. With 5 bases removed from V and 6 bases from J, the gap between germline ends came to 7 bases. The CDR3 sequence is CASSQRHGYTF. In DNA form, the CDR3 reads TGTGCCAGCAGTCAAAGACATGGCTACACCTTC.

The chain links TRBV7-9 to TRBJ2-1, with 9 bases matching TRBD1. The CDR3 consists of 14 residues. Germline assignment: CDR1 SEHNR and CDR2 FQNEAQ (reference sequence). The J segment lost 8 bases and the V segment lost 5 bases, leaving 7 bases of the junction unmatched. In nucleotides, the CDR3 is TGTGCCAGCAGCCCGTTACAGGGGGCTGATGAGCAGTTCTTC. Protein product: CASSPLQGADEQFF.

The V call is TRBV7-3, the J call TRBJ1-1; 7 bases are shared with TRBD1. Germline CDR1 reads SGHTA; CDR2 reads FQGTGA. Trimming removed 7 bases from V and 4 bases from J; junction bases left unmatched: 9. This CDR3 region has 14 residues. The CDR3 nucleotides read TGTGCCAGCACCAGAGGGGGCGCCGGCACTGAAGCTTTCTTT. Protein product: CASTRGGAGTEAFF.

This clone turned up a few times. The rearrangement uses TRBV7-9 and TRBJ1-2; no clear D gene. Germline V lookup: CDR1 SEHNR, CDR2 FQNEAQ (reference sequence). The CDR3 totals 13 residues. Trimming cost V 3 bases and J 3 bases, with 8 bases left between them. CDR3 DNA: TGTGCCAGCAGCTTGGCAGTGGACTATGGCTACACCTTC. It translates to CASSLAVDYGYTF.

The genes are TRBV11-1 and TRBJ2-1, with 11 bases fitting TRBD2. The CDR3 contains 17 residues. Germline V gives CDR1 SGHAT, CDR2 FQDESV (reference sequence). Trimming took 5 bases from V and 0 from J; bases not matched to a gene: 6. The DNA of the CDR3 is TGTGCCAGCAGCCCATTAACTAGCGGGAGCTCCTACAATGAGCAGTTCTTC. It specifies CASSPLTSGSSYNEQFF.

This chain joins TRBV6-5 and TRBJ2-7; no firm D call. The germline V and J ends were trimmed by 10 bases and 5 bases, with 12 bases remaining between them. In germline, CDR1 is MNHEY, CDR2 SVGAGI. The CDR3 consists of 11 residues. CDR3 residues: CAIRSQNEQYF. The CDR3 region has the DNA TGTGCCATCAGATCCCAGAACGAGCAGTACTTC.

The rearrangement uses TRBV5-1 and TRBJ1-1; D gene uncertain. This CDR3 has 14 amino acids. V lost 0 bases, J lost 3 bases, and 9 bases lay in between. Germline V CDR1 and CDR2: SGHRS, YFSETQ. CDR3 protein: CASSLEGRDTEAFF. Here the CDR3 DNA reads TGCGCCAGCAGCTTGGAAGGACGGGACACTGAAGCTTTCTTT.

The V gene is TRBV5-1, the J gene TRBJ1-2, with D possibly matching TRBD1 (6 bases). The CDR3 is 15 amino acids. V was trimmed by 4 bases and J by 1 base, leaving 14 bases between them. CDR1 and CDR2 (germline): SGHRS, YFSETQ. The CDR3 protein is CASSITGNFNYGYTF. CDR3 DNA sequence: TGCGCCAGCAGCATCACAGGGAATTTTAACTATGGCTACACCTTC.

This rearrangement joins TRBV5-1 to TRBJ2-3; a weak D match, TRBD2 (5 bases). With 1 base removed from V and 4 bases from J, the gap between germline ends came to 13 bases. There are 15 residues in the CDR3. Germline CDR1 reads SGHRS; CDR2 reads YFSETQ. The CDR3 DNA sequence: TGCGCCAGCAGCTTGTTAACTGGAGGAGCAGATACGCAGTATTTT. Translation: CASSLLTGGADTQYF.

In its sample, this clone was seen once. The CDR3 DNA reads TGCGCCAGCAGCTTTTTAGATACGCAGTATTTT. It translates to CASSFLDTQYF. The V call is TRBV5-1, the J call TRBJ2-3; D gene unclear. V lost 2 bases to trimming and J lost 5 bases, with 3 bases between them. The germline CDR1 and CDR2 sequences are SGHRS and YFSETQ. The CDR3 sequence is 11 residues long.